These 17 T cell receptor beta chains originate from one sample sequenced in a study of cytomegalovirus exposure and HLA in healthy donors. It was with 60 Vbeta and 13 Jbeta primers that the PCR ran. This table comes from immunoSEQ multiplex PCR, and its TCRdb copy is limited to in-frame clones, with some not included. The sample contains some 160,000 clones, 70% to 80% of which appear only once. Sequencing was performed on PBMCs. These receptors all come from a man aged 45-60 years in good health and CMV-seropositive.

CDR3 loop: CASSLTLRVDSDSPLHF. In DNA form, the CDR3 reads TGTGCCAGCAGCTTAACACTTAGGGTAGACAGCGATTCACCCCTCCACTTT. This chain links TRBV7-2 with TRBJ1-6; D perhaps matches TRBD1 (5 bases). Germline assignment: CDR1 SGHTA and CDR2 FQGNSA. CDR3 length equals 17 residues. V gave up 2 bases and J gave up 8 bases, with 19 bases separating them.

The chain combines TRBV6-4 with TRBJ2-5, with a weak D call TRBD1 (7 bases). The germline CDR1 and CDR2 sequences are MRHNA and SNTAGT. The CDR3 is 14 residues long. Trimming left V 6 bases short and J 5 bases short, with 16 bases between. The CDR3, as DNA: TGTGCCAGCAGGTGGCAGGGGGGCTGGGAGACCCAGTACTTC. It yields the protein CASRWQGGWETQYF.

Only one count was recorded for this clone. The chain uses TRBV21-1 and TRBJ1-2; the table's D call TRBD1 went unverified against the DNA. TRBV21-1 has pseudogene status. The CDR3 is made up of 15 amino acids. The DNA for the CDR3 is TGTGCCAGCAGCACGTACAGGGTCAGGTCTGGAGGCTACACCTTC. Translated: CASSTYRVRSGGYTF.

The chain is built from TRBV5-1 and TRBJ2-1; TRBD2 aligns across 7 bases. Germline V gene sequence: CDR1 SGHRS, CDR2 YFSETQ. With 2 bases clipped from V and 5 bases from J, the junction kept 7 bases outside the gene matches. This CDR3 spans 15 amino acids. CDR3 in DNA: TGCGCCAGCAGCTTAGCTAGCGGACCGCACAATGAGCAGTTCTTC. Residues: CASSLASGPHNEQFF.

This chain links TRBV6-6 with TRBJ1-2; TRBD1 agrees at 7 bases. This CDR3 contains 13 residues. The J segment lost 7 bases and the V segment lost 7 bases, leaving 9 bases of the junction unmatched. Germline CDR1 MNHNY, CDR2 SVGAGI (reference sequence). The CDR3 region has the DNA TGTGCCAGCAAGCTCGGGACAGAGGGTGGCTACACCTTC. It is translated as CASKLGTEGGYTF.

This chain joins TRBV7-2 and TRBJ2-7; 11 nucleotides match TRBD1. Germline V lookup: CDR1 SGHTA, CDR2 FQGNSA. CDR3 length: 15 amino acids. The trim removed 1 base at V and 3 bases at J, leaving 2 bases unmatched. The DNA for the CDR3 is TGTGCCAGCAGCTTAGGAGGGACAGGGGGCTACGAGCAGTACTTC. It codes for CASSLGGTGGYEQYF. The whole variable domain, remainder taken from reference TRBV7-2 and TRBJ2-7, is GAGVSQSPSNKVTEKGKDVELRCDPISGHTALYWYRQSLGQGLEFLIYFQGNSAPDKSGLPSDRFSAERTGGSVSTLTIQRTQQEDSAVYLCASSLGGTGGYEQYFGPGTRLTVT.

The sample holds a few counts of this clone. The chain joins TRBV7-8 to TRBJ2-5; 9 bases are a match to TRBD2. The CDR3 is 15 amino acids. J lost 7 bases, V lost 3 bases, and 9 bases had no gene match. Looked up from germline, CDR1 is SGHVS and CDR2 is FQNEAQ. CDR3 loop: CASSFRRTSVGTQYF. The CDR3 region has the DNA TGTGCCAGCAGCTTCCGCCGGACTAGCGTGGGGACCCAGTACTTC.

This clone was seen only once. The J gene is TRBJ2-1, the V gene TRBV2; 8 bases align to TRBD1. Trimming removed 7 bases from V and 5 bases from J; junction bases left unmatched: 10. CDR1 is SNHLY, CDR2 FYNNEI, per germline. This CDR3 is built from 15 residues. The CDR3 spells CASTRTGTLDNEQFF. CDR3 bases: TGTGCCAGCACCAGGACAGGGACCCTCGACAATGAGCAGTTCTTC.

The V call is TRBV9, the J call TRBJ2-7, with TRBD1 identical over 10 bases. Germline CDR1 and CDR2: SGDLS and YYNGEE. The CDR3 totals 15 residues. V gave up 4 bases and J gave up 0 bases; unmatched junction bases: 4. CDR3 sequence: CASSRGQGNSYEQYF. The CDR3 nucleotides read TGTGCCAGCAGCAGGGGACAGGGGAACTCCTACGAGCAGTACTTC.

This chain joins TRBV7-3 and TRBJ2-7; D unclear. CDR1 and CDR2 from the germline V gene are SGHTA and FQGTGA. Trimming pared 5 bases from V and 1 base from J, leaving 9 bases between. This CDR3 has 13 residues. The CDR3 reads CASSPDTSYEQYF. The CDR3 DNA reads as TGTGCCAGCAGCCCCGACACATCCTACGAGCAGTACTTC.

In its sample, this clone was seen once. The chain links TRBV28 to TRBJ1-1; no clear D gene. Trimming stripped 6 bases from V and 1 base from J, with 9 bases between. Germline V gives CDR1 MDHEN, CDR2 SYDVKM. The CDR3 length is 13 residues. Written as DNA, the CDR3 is TGTGCCAGCAGCACCCCGGGGAACACTGAAGCTTTCTTT. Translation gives CASSTPGNTEAFF.

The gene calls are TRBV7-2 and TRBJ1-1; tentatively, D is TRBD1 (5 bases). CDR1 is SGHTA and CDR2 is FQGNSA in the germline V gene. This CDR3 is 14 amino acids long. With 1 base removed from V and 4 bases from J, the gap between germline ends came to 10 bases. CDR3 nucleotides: TGTGCCAGCAGCTTAGAAGGGGTGGGCACTGAAGCTTTCTTT. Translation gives CASSLEGVGTEAFF.

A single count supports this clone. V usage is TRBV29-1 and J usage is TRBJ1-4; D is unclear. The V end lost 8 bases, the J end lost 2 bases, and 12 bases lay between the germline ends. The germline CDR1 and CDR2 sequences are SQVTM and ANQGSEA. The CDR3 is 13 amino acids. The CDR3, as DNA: TGCAGCCCCCAAAGGGAGACTAATGAAAAACTGTTTTTT. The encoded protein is CSPQRETNEKLFF.

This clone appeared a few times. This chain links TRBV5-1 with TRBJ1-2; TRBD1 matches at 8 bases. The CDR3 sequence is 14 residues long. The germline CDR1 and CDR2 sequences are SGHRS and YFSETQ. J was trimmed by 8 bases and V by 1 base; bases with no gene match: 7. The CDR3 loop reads CASSLSGQAGGYTF. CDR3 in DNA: TGCGCCAGCAGCTTGTCGGGACAGGCTGGCGGCTACACCTTC. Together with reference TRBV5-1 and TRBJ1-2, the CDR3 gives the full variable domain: KAGVTQTPRYLIKTRGQQVTLSCSPISGHRSVSWYQQTPGQGLQFLFEYFSETQRNKGNFPGRFSGRQFSNSRSEMNVSTLELGDSALYLCASSLSGQAGGYTFGSGTRLTVV.

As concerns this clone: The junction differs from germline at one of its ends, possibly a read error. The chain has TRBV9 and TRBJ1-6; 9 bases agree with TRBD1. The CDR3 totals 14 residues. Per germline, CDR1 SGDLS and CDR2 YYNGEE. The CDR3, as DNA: TGTGCCAGCAGCGCGGGACAGGGAAATTCACCCCCCCACTTT. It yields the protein CASSAGQGNSPPHF.

The CDR3 DNA reads TGTGCCTGGAGCAGGGGGCTTGGCACAGATACGCAGTATTTT. It is translated as CAWSRGLGTDTQYF. V is TRBV30 and J is TRBJ2-3; 8 positions match TRBD1. With 3 bases clipped from V and 1 base from J, the junction kept 3 bases outside the gene matches. The length of the CDR3 is 14 residues. The germline CDR1 and CDR2 sequences are GTSNPN and SVGIG (reference sequence).

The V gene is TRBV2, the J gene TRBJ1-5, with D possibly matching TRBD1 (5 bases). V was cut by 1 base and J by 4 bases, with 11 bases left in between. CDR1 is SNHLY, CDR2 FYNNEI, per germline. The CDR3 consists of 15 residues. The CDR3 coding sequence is TGTGCCAGCAGTGAAGGGGGTGGGGGGAATCAGCCCCAGCATTTT. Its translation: CASSEGGGGNQPQHF.